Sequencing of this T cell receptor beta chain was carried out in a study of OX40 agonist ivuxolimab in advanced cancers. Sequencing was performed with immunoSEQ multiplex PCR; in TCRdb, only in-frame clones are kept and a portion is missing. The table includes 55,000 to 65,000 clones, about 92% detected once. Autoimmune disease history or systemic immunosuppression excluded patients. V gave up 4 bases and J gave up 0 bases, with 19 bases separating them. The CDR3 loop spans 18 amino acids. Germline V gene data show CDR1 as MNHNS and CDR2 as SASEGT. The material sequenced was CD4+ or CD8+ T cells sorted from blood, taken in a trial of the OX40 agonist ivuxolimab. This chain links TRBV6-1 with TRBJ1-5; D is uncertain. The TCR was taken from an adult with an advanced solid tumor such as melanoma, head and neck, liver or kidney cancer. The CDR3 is CASSGTLSSYISNQPQHF. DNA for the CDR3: TGTGCCAGCAGTGGGACTCTAAGCTCCTATATTAGCAATCAGCCCCAGCATTTT.